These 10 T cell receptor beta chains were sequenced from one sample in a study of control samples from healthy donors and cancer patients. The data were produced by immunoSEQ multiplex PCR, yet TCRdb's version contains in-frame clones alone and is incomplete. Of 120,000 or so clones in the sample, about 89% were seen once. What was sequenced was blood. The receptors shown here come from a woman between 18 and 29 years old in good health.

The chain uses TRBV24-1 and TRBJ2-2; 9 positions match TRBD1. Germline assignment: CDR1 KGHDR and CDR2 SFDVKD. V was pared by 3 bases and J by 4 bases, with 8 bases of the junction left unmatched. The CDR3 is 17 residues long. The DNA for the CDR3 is TGTGCCACCAGTGATACGACAGGGGGTCCCCTCACCGGGGAGCTGTTTTTT. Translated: CATSDTTGGPLTGELFF.

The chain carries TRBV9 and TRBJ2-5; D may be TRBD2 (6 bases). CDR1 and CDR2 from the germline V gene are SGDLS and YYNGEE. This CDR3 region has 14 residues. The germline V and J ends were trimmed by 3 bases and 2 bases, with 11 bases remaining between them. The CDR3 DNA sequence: TGTGCCAGCAGCGGGCGGGACCCACAAGAGACCCAGTACTTC. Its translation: CASSGRDPQETQYF.

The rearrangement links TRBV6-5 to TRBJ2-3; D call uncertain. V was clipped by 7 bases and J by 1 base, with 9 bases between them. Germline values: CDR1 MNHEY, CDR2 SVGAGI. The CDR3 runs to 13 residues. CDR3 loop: CASNQGGTDTQYF. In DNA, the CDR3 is TGTGCCAGCAATCAAGGCGGCACAGATACGCAGTATTTT.

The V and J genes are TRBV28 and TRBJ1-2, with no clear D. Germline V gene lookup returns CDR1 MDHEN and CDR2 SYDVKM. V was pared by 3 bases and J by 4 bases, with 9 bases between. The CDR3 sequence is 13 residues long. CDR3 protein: CASSLTRSYGYTF. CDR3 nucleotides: TGTGCCAGCAGTTTGACCCGATCCTATGGCTACACCTTC.

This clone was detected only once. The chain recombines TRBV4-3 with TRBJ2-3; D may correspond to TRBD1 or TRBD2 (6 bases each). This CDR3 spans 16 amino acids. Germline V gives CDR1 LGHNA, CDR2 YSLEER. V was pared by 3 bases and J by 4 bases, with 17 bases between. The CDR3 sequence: CASSQVEGRGPDTQYF. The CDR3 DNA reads TGCGCCAGCAGCCAGGTCGAAGGACGGGGGCCAGATACGCAGTATTTT.

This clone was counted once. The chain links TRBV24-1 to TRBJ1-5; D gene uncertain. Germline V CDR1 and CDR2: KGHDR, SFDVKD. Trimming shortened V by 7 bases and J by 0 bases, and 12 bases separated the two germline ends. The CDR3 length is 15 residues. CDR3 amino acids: CATSRGGYSNQPQHF. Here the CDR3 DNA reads TGTGCCACCAGCCGAGGAGGCTATAGCAATCAGCCCCAGCATTTT.

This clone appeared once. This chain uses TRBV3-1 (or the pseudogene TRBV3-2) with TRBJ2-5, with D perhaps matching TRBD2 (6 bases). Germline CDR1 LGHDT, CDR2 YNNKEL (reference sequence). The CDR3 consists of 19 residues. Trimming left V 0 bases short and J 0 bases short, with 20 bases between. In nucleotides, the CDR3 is TGTGCCAGCAGCCAAGAGGGGGTCGAACGGGGGTCGTACCAAGAGACCCAGTACTTC. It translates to CASSQEGVERGSYQETQYF.

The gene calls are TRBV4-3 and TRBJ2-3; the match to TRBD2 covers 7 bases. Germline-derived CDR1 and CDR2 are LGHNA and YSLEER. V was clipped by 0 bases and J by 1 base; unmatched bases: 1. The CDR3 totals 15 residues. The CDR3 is CASSQETSGTDTQYF. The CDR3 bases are TGCGCCAGCAGCCAAGAAACTAGCGGCACAGATACGCAGTATTTT.

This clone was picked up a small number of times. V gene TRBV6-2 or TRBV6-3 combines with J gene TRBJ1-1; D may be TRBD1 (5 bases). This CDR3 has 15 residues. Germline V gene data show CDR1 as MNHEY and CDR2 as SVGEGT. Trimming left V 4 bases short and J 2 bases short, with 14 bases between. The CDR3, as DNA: TGTGCCAGCAGTTTGATCGGGACGGGTAACACTGAAGCTTTCTTT. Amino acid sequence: CASSLIGTGNTEAFF.

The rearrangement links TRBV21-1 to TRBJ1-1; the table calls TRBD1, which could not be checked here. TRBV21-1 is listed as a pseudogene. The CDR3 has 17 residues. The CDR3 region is CASSKDRGVDMNTEAFF. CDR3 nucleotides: TGTGCCAGCAGCAAAGACAGGGGGGTAGACATGAACACTGAAGCTTTCTTT.